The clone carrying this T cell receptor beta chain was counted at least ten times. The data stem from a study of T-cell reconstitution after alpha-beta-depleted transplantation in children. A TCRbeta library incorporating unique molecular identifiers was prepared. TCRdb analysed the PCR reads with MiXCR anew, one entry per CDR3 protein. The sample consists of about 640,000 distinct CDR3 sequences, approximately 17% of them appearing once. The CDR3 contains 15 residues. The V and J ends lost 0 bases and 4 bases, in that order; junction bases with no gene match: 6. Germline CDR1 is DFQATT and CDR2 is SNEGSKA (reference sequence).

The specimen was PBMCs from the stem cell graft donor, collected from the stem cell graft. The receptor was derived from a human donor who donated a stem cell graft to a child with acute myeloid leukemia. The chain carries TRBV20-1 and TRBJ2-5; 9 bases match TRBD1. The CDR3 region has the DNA TGCAGTGCTAGAGATTTGACAGGGGGTCCAGAGACCCAGTACTTC. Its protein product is CSARDLTGGPETQYF.